This TCR beta chain emerged from a study of T cells in Graves' hyperthyroidism and ophthalmopathy. What was amplified from RNA transcripts were TCR beta CDR3 regions. Carried out on the TCR CDR3, a first-round RT-PCR used the HTBI primer set. One entry per CDR3 protein, called by TCRdb with MiXCR from the multiplex PCR reads. The sample consists of 500,000 to 800,000 distinct CDR3 sequences, more than 14% of them appearing once. This CDR3 contains 16 residues. Trimming removed 0 bases at V and 6 bases at J, with 16 bases between. Germline CDR1 reads SNHLY; CDR2 reads FYNNEI. This clonotype occurred many times. Exclusion of patients followed from uncontrolled infection, other autoimmune disease, pregnancy or lactation. Diagnoses were made from clinical symptoms, serum measures (thyroxine and TRAb), thyroid ultrasound and orbital computed tomography.

V usage is TRBV2 and J usage is TRBJ2-3; the D gene is possibly TRBD1 (6 bases). The source of this sequence is a woman between 50 and 59 years old with Graves' ophthalmopathy. The specimen sequenced was blood. The CDR3 reads CASSEATGIRGDTQYF. Written as DNA, the CDR3 is TGTGCCAGCAGTGAAGCGACAGGAATAAGGGGTGATACGCAGTATTTT.